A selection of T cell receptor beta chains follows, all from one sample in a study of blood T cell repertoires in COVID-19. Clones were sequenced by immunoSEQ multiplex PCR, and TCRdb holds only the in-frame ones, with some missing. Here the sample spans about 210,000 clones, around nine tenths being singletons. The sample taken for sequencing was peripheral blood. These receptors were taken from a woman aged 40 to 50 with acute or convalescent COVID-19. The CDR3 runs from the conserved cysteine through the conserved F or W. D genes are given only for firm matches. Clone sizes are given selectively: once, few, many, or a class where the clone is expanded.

TGTGCCAGCAACACCGGGGGGGATACGCAGTATTTT	CASNTGGDTQYF	TRBV6-5	TRBJ2-3	TRBD2	-
TGTGCCAGCTCACTGACTCTCCAGTTGGGACAGGGGGGAAACTATGGCTACGCCTTC	CASSLTLQLGQGGNYGYAF	TRBV18	TRBJ1-2	TRBD1	-
TGTGCCAGCAGCTTCCGGGACAGGGGAGGAAACACCATATATTTT	CASSFRDRGGNTIYF	TRBV5-6	TRBJ1-3	TRBD1	-
TGCGCCAGCAGCTGGGGACAGGGCCCCGAGACCCAGTACTTC	CASSWGQGPETQYF	TRBV5-1	TRBJ2-5	TRBD1	-
TGTGCCAGCAGCCCTGAACAGGGGTATGGCTACACCTTC	CASSPEQGYGYTF	TRBV7-3	TRBJ1-2	TRBD1	-
TGTGCCAGCAGCTGGGGACAGGGTAGTAACAATCAGCCCCAGCATTTT	CASSWGQGSNNQPQHF	TRBV5-6	TRBJ1-5	TRBD1	few
TGTGCCAGCAGCCAAGGAGCGGTTCACCGGGGAGAGACCCAGTACTTC	CASSQGAVHRGETQYF	TRBV3-1/TRBV3-2	TRBJ2-5	-	-
TGTGCCTGCGTGGACAGGCTTTTCTATGGCTACACCTTC	CACVDRLFYGYTF	TRBV30	TRBJ1-2	TRBD1	-
TGCGCCAGCAGCTTGACCTCGGGAGTTCTAACTGAAGCTTTCTTT	CASSLTSGVLTEAFF	TRBV5-1	TRBJ1-1	-	once
TGTGCCAGCTCACCTCGTGGAGGGAACACTGAAGCTTTCTTT	CASSPRGGNTEAFF	TRBV18	TRBJ1-1	-	-
TGTGCCAGCTCCCCTACTTTAGGGAGGGACACTGAAGCTTTCTTT	CASSPTLGRDTEAFF	TRBV18	TRBJ1-1	-	-
TGTGCCAGCAGCTCAAGAGGGGACAGGGCTAGCAATCAGCCCCAGCATTTT	CASSSRGDRASNQPQHF	TRBV21-1	TRBJ1-5	-	-
TGTGCCAGCAGTTACTCGACGGACAGGCCCCAGCATTTT	CASSYSTDRPQHF	TRBV6-5	TRBJ1-5	-	-
TGTGCCAGCAGTTTAATGGGGGGGTATCAGCCCCAGCATTTT	CASSLMGGYQPQHF	TRBV27	TRBJ1-5	-	-
TGCGCCAGCAGCTTAGATGGACAGGCGGTCGCTGAAGCTTTCTTT	CASSLDGQAVAEAFF	TRBV5-1	TRBJ1-1	TRBD1	-
TGTGCCAGCAGCTTAGTGGGGACTACGGGCTATGGCTACACCTTC	CASSLVGTTGYGYTF	TRBV11-2	TRBJ1-2	-	-
TGTGCCAGCAGCCAACAGGGCCCATGGGAGACCCAGTACTTC	CASSQQGPWETQYF	TRBV7-8	TRBJ2-5	-	-